What follows are 29 T cell receptor beta chains derived from one specimen sequenced in a study of blood T cell repertoires in COVID-19. Assay: immunoSEQ multiplex PCR; the TCRdb copy retains only in-frame clones and omits some. Of hundreds of thousands of clones listed, around 85% are singletons. Specimen: peripheral blood. These receptors originate from a human donor in a cohort sampled during active COVID-19.

CDR3 sequence reads: CAISGAGELFF. The CDR3, as DNA: TGTGCCATCAGCGGGGCCGGGGAGCTGTTTTTT. The chain couples TRBV10-3 to TRBJ2-2; a weak D match, TRBD2 (5 bases). This CDR3 has 11 amino acids. Germline V gene lookup returns CDR1 ENHRY and CDR2 SYGVKD. V lost 6 bases and J lost 6, with 5 bases in between.

The chain links TRBV3-1 (or the pseudogene TRBV3-2) to TRBJ1-1; weak D call: TRBD1 (6 bases). The CDR3 spans 13 residues. Trimming left V 3 bases short and J 11 bases short, with 16 bases between. Germline V gene sequence: CDR1 LGHDT, CDR2 YNNKEL (reference sequence). CDR3 loop: CASSQEGGVEAFF. In nucleotides, the CDR3 is TGTGCCAGCAGCCAGGAAGGGGGAGTTGAGGCTTTCTTT.

This clone was observed a few times. The chain employs TRBV12-3 or TRBV12-4 and TRBJ1-5; D unclear. Deletions cut 6 bases from V and 13 bases from J, with 13 bases between. The CDR3 totals 11 residues. The CDR3 DNA is TGTGCCAGCAGCCAAAGTGAGACACAGCATTTT. This translates into CASSQSETQHF.

V gene TRBV4-1 combines with J gene TRBJ2-1; possible D gene TRBD1, 6 bases. The CDR3 has 15 amino acids. Per germline, CDR1 MGHRA and CDR2 YSYEKL. Trimming left V 4 bases short and J 7 bases short, with 17 bases between. The CDR3 loop is CASSRQIQGFNEQFF. CDR3 DNA: TGCGCCAGCAGCCGCCAGATACAGGGATTTAATGAGCAGTTCTTC.

The chain employs TRBV29-1 and TRBJ1-1; D uncertain. Germline lookup yields CDR1 SQVTM and CDR2 ANQGSEA. V lost 7 bases, J lost 1 base, and 7 bases lay in between. This CDR3 comprises 11 residues. CDR3 amino acids: CSGAGNTEAFF. The CDR3 DNA sequence: TGCAGCGGTGCCGGGAACACTGAAGCTTTCTTT.

The chain links TRBV30 to TRBJ2-5, with TRBD2 matching 11 bases. There are 15 residues in the CDR3. CDR1 GTSNPN and CDR2 SVGIG come from the germline V gene (reference sequence). The J segment lost 1 base and the V segment lost 5 bases, leaving 6 bases of the junction unmatched. The CDR3 coding sequence is TGTGCCTGGTCAAAGGGGACTAGCGGCCAAGAGACCCAGTACTTC. Translated, it gives CAWSKGTSGQETQYF. The variable domain in full, completed from reference TRBV30 and TRBJ2-5, reads SQTIHQWPATLVQPVGSPLSLECTVEGTSNPNLYWYRQAAGRGLQLLFYSVGIGQISSEVPQNLSASRPQDRQFILSSKKLLLSDSGFYLCAWSKGTSGQETQYFGPGTRLLVL.

J is TRBJ1-2 and V is TRBV7-9; perhaps TRBD1 as D (5 bases). Trimming pared 2 bases from V and 7 bases from J, leaving 11 bases between. There are 13 residues in the CDR3. Germline CDR1 reads SEHNR; CDR2 reads FQNEAQ (reference sequence). The CDR3 sequence: CASSLWGGGGYTF. The CDR3 coding sequence is TGTGCCAGCAGCTTATGGGGGGGAGGTGGCTACACCTTC. Together with reference TRBV7-9 and TRBJ1-2, the CDR3 gives the full variable domain: DTGVSQNPRHKITKRGQNVTFRCDPISEHNRLYWYRQTLGQGPEFLTYFQNEAQLEKSRLLSDRFSAERPKGSFSTLEIQRTEQGDSAMYLCASSLWGGGGYTFGSGTRLTVV.

This chain links TRBV19 with TRBJ2-7; 10 bases match TRBD1. CDR1 is LNHDA, CDR2 SQIVND, per germline (reference sequence). The CDR3 is 17 amino acids. V lost 4 bases to trimming and J lost 2 bases; unmatched junction nucleotides: 11. This CDR3 is CASSKYRQGASPYEQYF. In DNA, the CDR3 is TGTGCCAGTAGTAAGTACCGACAGGGGGCTTCTCCCTACGAGCAGTACTTC.

The chain uses TRBV9 and TRBJ2-1; 8 positions match TRBD2. Germline V CDR1 and CDR2: SGDLS, YYNGEE. With 0 bases clipped from V and 3 bases from J, the junction kept 5 bases outside the gene matches. The CDR3 runs to 16 residues. DNA for the CDR3: TGTGCCAGCAGCGTAGGGGGACTAGGTAGCTACAATGAGCAGTTCTTC. Translating gives CASSVGGLGSYNEQFF.

The sample holds a few counts of this clone. The rearrangement links TRBV6-5 to TRBJ1-6; the D is unclear. The CDR3 has 13 residues. Germline-derived CDR1 and CDR2 are MNHEY and SVGAGI. The V end was cut by 6 bases, the J end by 9 bases, with 12 bases between. CDR3: CASSATSRSPLHF. CDR3 nucleotides: TGTGCCAGCAGCGCCACATCTCGTTCACCCCTCCACTTT.

The rearrangement uses TRBV6-5 and TRBJ1-3, with a tentative D call TRBD1 (6 bases). Germline values: CDR1 MNHEY, CDR2 SVGAGI. Between the trimmed V and J ends, which lost 10 bases and 4 bases, there was a span of 17 bases. This CDR3 has 14 amino acids. CDR3 sequence reads: CATKTGMDGNTIYF. The DNA for the CDR3 is TGTGCCACCAAAACAGGGATGGACGGAAACACCATATATTTT.

This clone was seen a few times. As DNA, the CDR3 is TGTGCCAGTAGTATAAGGGGTTCTGGAAACACCATATATTTT. Translating it yields CASSIRGSGNTIYF. The chain recombines TRBV19 with TRBJ1-3; a weak D match, TRBD1 (5 bases). The CDR3 is made up of 14 amino acids. Between the trimmed V and J ends, which lost 2 bases and 1 base, there was a span of 6 bases. Germline CDR1 and CDR2: LNHDA and SQIVND (reference sequence).

This clone was recorded only once. The chain carries TRBV30 and TRBJ2-2, with TRBD2 as a possible D gene (6 bases). CDR1 and CDR2 (germline): GTSNPN, SVGIG (reference sequence). V was shortened by 3 bases and J by 6 bases, with 8 bases between the two germline ends. CDR3 length: 12 amino acids. The CDR3 region is CAWSWGAGELFF. CDR3 in DNA: TGTGCCTGGAGCTGGGGGGCCGGGGAGCTGTTTTTT.

This rearrangement joins TRBV2 to TRBJ1-5; 7 bases fit TRBD1. The CDR3 consists of 18 residues. With V trimmed by 2 bases and J by 3 bases, 13 bases remained unmatched. The germline V gene encodes CDR1 SNHLY and CDR2 FYNNEI. In nucleotides, the CDR3 is TGTGCCAGCAGTGAACCGACAGGGTTTGATCCCCCCAATCAGCCCCAGCATTTT. This sequence encodes CASSEPTGFDPPNQPQHF.

The chain couples TRBV27 to TRBJ2-1, with 7 nucleotides matching TRBD2. This CDR3 is 14 amino acids long. V was clipped by 2 bases and J by 4 bases; unmatched bases: 2. Germline CDR1 reads MNHEY; CDR2 reads SMNVEV (reference sequence). The CDR3 reads CASSLAGEYNEQFF. The CDR3 DNA is TGTGCCAGCAGTTTAGCGGGGGAGTACAATGAGCAGTTCTTC.

V gene TRBV18 combines with J gene TRBJ2-1, with 14 bases lining up with TRBD2. V dropped 3 bases and J dropped 8; count of bases not matched to a gene: 3. CDR1 and CDR2 (germline): KGHSH, LQKENI. CDR3 length: 15 amino acids. As DNA, the CDR3 is TGTGCCAGCTCACCGACTAGCGGGGGGGAATATGAGCAGTTCTTC. This gives the protein CASSPTSGGEYEQFF.

V is TRBV11-2 and J is TRBJ1-5; D is possibly TRBD1 (5 bases). This CDR3 is 14 amino acids long. The germline V and J ends were trimmed by 1 base and 4 bases, with 8 bases remaining between them. Germline CDR1 and CDR2: SGHAT and FQNNGV. DNA for the CDR3: TGTGCCAGCAGCTTAGTAGGGGATAATCAGCCCCAGCATTTT. It codes for CASSLVGDNQPQHF.

The chain combines TRBV3-1 (or the pseudogene TRBV3-2) with TRBJ2-4, with 15 bases aligning to TRBD2. The CDR3 is made up of 17 amino acids. The junction had 7 bases not matched to a gene; V was cut back by 4 bases and J by 6 bases. The V gene's germline CDR1 is LGHDT and CDR2 YNNKEL (reference sequence). The CDR3 loop reads CASSPGLAGGLGNIQYF. The CDR3, as DNA: TGTGCCAGCAGCCCGGGACTAGCGGGAGGCCTCGGAAACATTCAGTACTTC.

The gene calls are TRBV7-6 and TRBJ2-1; TRBD1 might be the D (6 bases). Germline-derived CDR1 and CDR2 are SGHVS and FNYEAQ. V dropped 3 bases and J dropped 2 bases, with 17 bases sitting between them. The CDR3 runs 17 residues. The CDR3, as DNA: TGTGCCAGCAGCTTGGGGGACACAAGGGACCCCTACAATGAGCAGTTCTTC. Its translation is CASSLGDTRDPYNEQFF.

CDR3: CASSWGPESYTF. CDR3 in DNA: TGTGCCAGCAGCTGGGGGCCCGAGAGCTACACCTTC. The rearrangement joins TRBV3-1 (or the pseudogene TRBV3-2) to TRBJ1-2; TRBD1 is a possible D gene (6 bases). Germline V lookup: CDR1 LGHDT, CDR2 YNNKEL (reference sequence). The CDR3 loop spans 12 amino acids. V lost 5 bases, J lost 9 bases, and 13 bases lay in between.

This clone was counted once. The chain couples TRBV11-2 to TRBJ1-1, with TRBD1 matching 8 bases. The CDR3 covers 15 residues. V trimming: 5 bases; J trimming: 2 bases; junction bases outside the gene matches: 7. Germline loops: CDR1 SGHAT, CDR2 FQNNGV. The CDR3 here is CASSPFAGGNTEAFF. The CDR3 DNA follows: TGTGCCAGCAGCCCGTTCGCAGGGGGCAACACTGAAGCTTTCTTT.

The chain recombines TRBV14 with TRBJ1-1; D ambiguous. The CDR3 covers 16 residues. Looked up from germline, CDR1 is SGHDN and CDR2 is FVKESK. V was shortened by 4 bases and J by 0 bases, with 15 bases between the two germline ends. The CDR3 bases are TGTGCCAGCAGCCCCTATGTTGGGCGCATGAACACTGAAGCTTTCTTT. Its protein is CASSPYVGRMNTEAFF.

The chain couples TRBV6-5 to TRBJ1-5, with D possibly TRBD1 on 6 matching bases. V was pared by 5 bases and J by 2 bases, with 10 bases between. The CDR3 contains 14 residues. Germline CDR1 and CDR2: MNHEY and SVGAGI. The CDR3: CASSQGNGNQPQHF. In DNA, the CDR3 is TGTGCCAGCAGTCAGGGGAATGGCAATCAGCCCCAGCATTTT.

This chain connects TRBV3-1 (or the pseudogene TRBV3-2) to TRBJ1-4, with D possibly TRBD1 on 5 matching bases. V dropped 1 base and J dropped 2 bases, with 14 bases sitting between them. The CDR3 runs to 17 residues. From germline, CDR1 is LGHDT and CDR2 YNNKEL (reference sequence). This CDR3 reads CASSQGGVGGTNEKLFF. The CDR3 DNA reads as TGTGCCAGCAGCCAAGGAGGAGTTGGGGGGACTAATGAAAAACTGTTTTTT.

The V and J genes are TRBV5-1 and TRBJ1-1; 7 bases are a match to TRBD1. Germline CDR1 is SGHRS and CDR2 is YFSETQ. The ends lost 5 bases at V and 5 bases at J; junction bases unmatched: 21. CDR3 length: 18 residues. The CDR3 sequence: CASRYLGQRIGMGTEAFF. The DNA of the CDR3 is TGCGCCAGCAGATATTTGGGACAGAGGATAGGGATGGGAACTGAAGCTTTCTTT.

This clone was counted between two and nine times. This rearrangement joins TRBV25-1 to TRBJ1-5; D gene unclear. Germline CDR1 reads MGHDK; CDR2 reads SYGVNS. The CDR3 extends over 15 amino acids. V lost 7 bases and J lost 2, with 15 bases in between. The CDR3 DNA reads TGTGCCAGCACCCGCCCTTTGTCGGGCAATCAGCCCCAGCATTTT. This gives the protein CASTRPLSGNQPQHF.

The chain recombines TRBV2 with TRBJ1-1; possibly TRBD1 for D (6 bases). In germline, CDR1 is SNHLY, CDR2 FYNNEI. Trimming shortened V by 7 bases and J by 1 base, and 16 bases separated the two germline ends. This CDR3 has 15 amino acids. The DNA of the CDR3 is TGTGCCAGCAAACGGGACACTTCGCCGAACACTGAAGCTTTCTTT. Translation: CASKRDTSPNTEAFF.

As regards this clone: Other DNA sequences in this specimen translate into the identical CDR3. This sequence joins TRBV5-1 and TRBJ1-1; D remains ambiguous. V lost 0 bases, J lost 7 bases, and 4 bases lay in between. Germline CDR1 reads SGHRS; CDR2 reads YFSETQ. The CDR3 spans 11 residues. In nucleotides, the CDR3 is TGCGCCAGCAGCTTGGGCGGTGAAGCTTTCTTT. Protein sequence: CASSLGGEAFF.

The gene calls are TRBV18 and TRBJ2-3; D perhaps matches TRBD2 (5 bases). The germline V and J ends were trimmed by 0 bases and 2 bases, with 9 bases remaining between them. Germline V CDR1 and CDR2: KGHSH, LQKENI. The CDR3 totals 15 residues. The DNA of the CDR3 is TGTGCCAGCTCACCACCTAACGGGAACACAGATACGCAGTATTTT. This encodes CASSPPNGNTDTQYF.